This T cell receptor (beta chain) derives from a study of blood T cell repertoires in COVID-19. Sequencing was performed with immunoSEQ multiplex PCR; in TCRdb, only in-frame clones are kept and a portion is missing. The repertoire consists of over 200,000 clones, with 70% to 90% occurring once and the leading ten covering approximately 2%. The table lists this clone with a few counts. The CDR3 has 12 amino acids. The V end was cut by 5 bases, the J end by 10 bases, with 12 bases between. Germline CDR1 is MNHNY and CDR2 is SVGAGI (reference sequence). This rearrangement joins TRBV6-6 to TRBJ2-1; weak D call: TRBD1 (6 bases). Material for sequencing was PBMCs or T cells enriched from blood (not recorded which). The receptor's source is a woman aged 45-65 years who had recovered from COVID-19. Here the CDR3 DNA reads TGTGCCAGCAGTAGCACAGGGACAGAGCAGTTCTTC. This sequence encodes CASSSTGTEQFF.